What follows describes a single T cell receptor beta chain. Its cognate antigen is unknown. The V end was cut by 7 bases, the J end by 4 bases, with 16 bases between. CDR1 is SQVTM and CDR2 is ANQGSEA in the germline V gene. This CDR3 comprises 13 residues. This sample stems from a study of OX40 agonist ivuxolimab in advanced cancers. Points from the study as a whole: Partial responders treated at 0.1-3.0 mg/kg exhibited clonal expansion among the lowest measured.

The protocol was immunoSEQ multiplex PCR, while the TCRdb copy is restricted to in-frame clones and leaves out a portion. The sample shows 68,000 or so clones, approximately 90% of them seen only once. The chain links TRBV29-1 to TRBJ1-2; D is perhaps TRBD1 (5 bases). The source was CD4+ or CD8+ T cells sorted from blood, collected in a trial of the OX40 agonist ivuxolimab. This TCR was sampled from an adult with an advanced solid tumor such as melanoma, head and neck, liver or kidney cancer. DNA for the CDR3: TGCAGCGCTTTGACAGCTGCTCCCTATGGCTACACCTTC. This translates into CSALTAAPYGYTF.